A selection of T cell receptor beta chains follows, all from one sample in a study of radiotherapy plus CTLA-4 blockade in lung cancer. The assay was immunoSEQ multiplex PCR, and TCRdb's table has in-frame clones only and misses some. The sample contains 52,000 or so clones, 65% to 80% of which appear only once. Here the sequenced sample was peripheral blood, taken from a patient treated with radiotherapy plus ipilimumab. These TCRs come from a human donor with non-small cell lung cancer who had a partial response to radiotherapy plus ipilimumab. The CDR3 runs from the conserved cysteine through the conserved F or W. D genes are given only for firm matches.

d_call j_call cdr3_length v_call cdr3_aa
- TRBJ2-5 15 TRBV5-4 CASSLDQGRQETQYF
- TRBJ2-3 13 TRBV6-1 CASRRDPTDTQYF
TRBD2 TRBJ2-4 16 TRBV9 CASSARGGGGGDIQYF
- TRBJ2-3 13 TRBV5-1 CASSLGGEDTQYF
- TRBJ1-1 15 TRBV7-5 CVRSFVRDRGTEAFF
TRBD1 TRBJ1-6 14 TRBV9 CASGVGQGDSPLHF
TRBD1 TRBJ2-3 15 TRBV30 CAWSLRDRVSDTQYF
TRBD1 TRBJ1-4 15 TRBV30 CAWRVTGGGNEKLFF
- TRBJ1-2 15 TRBV5-5 CASSLTGGAEYGYTF
TRBD2 TRBJ2-7 14 TRBV6-1 CASSEEGGIYEQYF
- TRBJ2-7 15 TRBV9 CASSDLGSGDYEQYF
- TRBJ1-6 14 TRBV6-6 CASSYAGVGSPLHF
- TRBJ2-7 15 TRBV11-2 CASSTSGTSSYEQYF